This TCR beta chain stems from a study of blood T cells in healthy people across ages. Through a sample-barcoded 5' primer and a J-beta primer mix, a second PCR was run for roughly 6 to 12 cycles. One entry per CDR3 protein results from TCRdb running MiXCR on the 5' RACE reads. The sample includes over a million distinct CDR3 sequences, 42% seen only once; the top ten take 6.5% to 10%. Study-level results: Diversity figures based on one million T cells were deemed too low. In long-lived donors, naive CD4+ cell counts and diversity exceeded those of aged donors.

With respect to this clonotype: The antigen is undetermined.

Total RNA was isolated from each sample in quantities of at least 5 micrograms. The CDR3 contains 16 residues. Germline V gene lookup returns CDR1 SEHNR and CDR2 FQNEAQ (reference sequence). With V trimmed by 6 bases and J by 1 base, 9 bases remained unmatched. This rearrangement joins TRBV7-9 to TRBJ1-2, with 9 bases lining up with TRBD1. The specimen was blood. The sequence derives from a woman aged 18-29 years in good health. The CDR3 sequence: CASRKTGGLDNYGYTF. The CDR3 DNA sequence: TGTGCCAGCAGAAAAACAGGGGGCCTGGATAACTATGGCTACACCTTC.